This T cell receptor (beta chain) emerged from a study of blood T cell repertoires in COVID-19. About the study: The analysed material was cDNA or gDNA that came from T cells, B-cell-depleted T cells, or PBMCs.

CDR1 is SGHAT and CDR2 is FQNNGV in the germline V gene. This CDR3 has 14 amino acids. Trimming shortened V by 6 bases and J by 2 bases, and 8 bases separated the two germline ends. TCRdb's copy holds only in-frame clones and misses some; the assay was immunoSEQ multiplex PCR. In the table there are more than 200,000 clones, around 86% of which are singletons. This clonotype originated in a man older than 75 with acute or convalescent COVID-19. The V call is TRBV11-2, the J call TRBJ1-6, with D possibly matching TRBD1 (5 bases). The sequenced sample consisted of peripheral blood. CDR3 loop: CASRQGTYNSPLHF. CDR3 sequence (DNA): TGTGCCAGCAGGCAGGGAACCTATAATTCACCCCTCCACTTT.